A selection of T cell receptor beta chains follows, all from one sample in a study of T-cell reconstitution after alpha-beta-depleted transplantation in children. TCRdb passed the PCR reads through MiXCR, listing each CDR3 protein once. The sample lists approximately 82,000 distinct CDR3 sequences, roughly 20% occurring once. Sequencing was performed on PBMCs, mostly from graft donor cells, taken 360 days after TCRalphabeta/CD19-depleted stem cell transplant. The receptor source for this set is a male patient aged 2 to 10 who had a stem cell transplant for acute lymphoblastic leukemia, so the T cells may come from the graft donor. CDR3s include the opening cysteine and the closing phenylalanine or tryptophan. Each record gives: J gene, clone size, D gene, V gene, CDR3 DNA, CDR3 protein. The D gene is left open where the match is weak. Size is stated for part of the rows, as once, few or many counts, or as a class when the clone is expanded.

J: TRBJ2-5; size: many; D: TRBD1; V: TRBV10-3; DNA: TGTGCCATCAGACCGGACAGGGGGGGCGAGACCCAGTACTTC; CDR3: CAIRPDRGGETQYF
J: TRBJ2-5; size: -; D: TRBD1; V: TRBV5-1; DNA: TGCGCCAGCAGCTCGACAGGGCGCCAAGAGACCCAGTACTTC; CDR3: CASSSTGRQETQYF
J: TRBJ2-1; size: few; D: -; V: TRBV5-1; DNA: TGCGCCAGCAGCTTGGGGGGTCCCTACTCCTACAATGAGCAGTTCTTC; CDR3: CASSLGGPYSYNEQFF
J: TRBJ2-1; size: few; D: TRBD2; V: TRBV3-1; DNA: TGTGCCAGCAGCCAAGATTGGACTAGCCCCAATGAGCAGTTCTTC; CDR3: CASSQDWTSPNEQFF
J: TRBJ2-7; size: -; D: TRBD1; V: TRBV3-1; DNA: TGTGCCAGCAGCGCCGGACAGGGGGGGGTACACGAGCAGTACTTC; CDR3: CASSAGQGGVHEQYF
J: TRBJ2-3; size: -; D: TRBD2; V: TRBV10-2; DNA: TGCGCCAGTATCGGGGGGACTAGCGGGAGTACGCAGTATTTT; CDR3: CASIGGTSGSTQYF
J: TRBJ2-3; size: -; D: TRBD2; V: TRBV2; DNA: TGTGCCTCCGGACTAGCGGGAGGCACAGATACGCAGTATTTT; CDR3: CASGLAGGTDTQYF
J: TRBJ2-1; size: many; D: TRBD2; V: TRBV4-1; DNA: TGCGCCAGCACAGGGCTAGCGGGAGTGTTGTCCTACAATGAGCAGTTCTTC; CDR3: CASTGLAGVLSYNEQFF
J: TRBJ2-5; size: -; D: TRBD1; V: TRBV6-2/TRBV6-3; DNA: TGTGCCAGCAGTTACTTCTCCCGGGACAGGGGAAATAGGGGCCAAGAGACCCAGTACTTC; CDR3: CASSYFSRDRGNRGQETQYF
J: TRBJ2-3; size: -; D: TRBD2; V: TRBV3-1; DNA: TGTGCCAGCAGCCCGTCGGGACAGGGACTAGCGGGACCTAGCACAGATACGCAGTATTTT; CDR3: CASSPSGQGLAGPSTDTQYF
J: TRBJ2-7; size: few; D: -; V: TRBV3-1; DNA: TGTGCCAGCAGCCAAGGCAGCGAGCAGTACTTC; CDR3: CASSQGSEQYF
J: TRBJ2-7; size: many; D: -; V: TRBV4-1; DNA: TGCGCCAGCAGCCAAGATCGGGCCCCAGGGTCCTACGAGCAGTACTTC; CDR3: CASSQDRAPGSYEQYF
J: TRBJ1-3; size: -; D: -; V: TRBV5-5; DNA: TGTGCCAGCAGCCGAAGGCTTTTCGGAAACACCATATATTTT; CDR3: CASSRRLFGNTIYF
J: TRBJ2-3; size: few; D: TRBD1; V: TRBV2; DNA: TGTGCCAGCACCCTTAGGACAGGGGGCTGGGATACGCAGTATTTT; CDR3: CASTLRTGGWDTQYF
J: TRBJ2-2; size: -; D: -; V: TRBV4-1; DNA: TGCGCCAGCAGCCAAGGCCCTCTCGGCTACCTGGAGGGCGGGGAGCTGTTTTTT; CDR3: CASSQGPLGYLEGGELFF
J: TRBJ1-2; size: -; D: -; V: TRBV7-9; DNA: TGTGCCAGCAGTCATAACGACTATGGCTACACCTTC; CDR3: CASSHNDYGYTF
J: TRBJ2-3; size: -; D: -; V: TRBV5-1; DNA: TGCGCCAGCAGCCCTATCACCGGGACCGCAAGAGATACGCAGTATTTT; CDR3: CASSPITGTARDTQYF
J: TRBJ2-1; size: few; D: TRBD2; V: TRBV5-1; DNA: TGCGCCAGCAGCTTGCCGGCGGGAGCTGCGGGGAAGAATGAGCAGTTCTTC; CDR3: CASSLPAGAAGKNEQFF
J: TRBJ2-2; size: few; D: -; V: TRBV7-9; DNA: TGTGCCAGCAGCGTCCGGGACGACACCGATGGCACCGGGGAGCTGTTTTTT; CDR3: CASSVRDDTDGTGELFF
J: TRBJ2-7; size: -; D: -; V: TRBV7-2; DNA: TGTGCCAGCAGCTTAGAGGGCAGGCCGACCTACGAGCAGTACTTC; CDR3: CASSLEGRPTYEQYF
J: TRBJ2-3; size: -; D: -; V: TRBV10-3; DNA: TGTGCCATCAGTGGTGGGACGACCAGCGGAGATACGCAGTATTTT; CDR3: CAISGGTTSGDTQYF
J: TRBJ2-7; size: many; D: -; V: TRBV12-3/TRBV12-4; DNA: TGTGCCAGCAGTCTAGCCCGGGGAACCGAGCAGTACTTC; CDR3: CASSLARGTEQYF
J: TRBJ2-7; size: few; D: -; V: TRBV7-2; DNA: TGTGCCAGCAGCTTAAGGCCAGGGCTTGAGCAGTACTTC; CDR3: CASSLRPGLEQYF
J: TRBJ2-5; size: few; D: TRBD2; V: TRBV12-3/TRBV12-4; DNA: TGTGCCAGCAGTTTGGGAGGGTGGGAGACCCAGTACTTC; CDR3: CASSLGGWETQYF
J: TRBJ2-1; size: many; D: -; V: TRBV5-1; DNA: TGCGCCAGCAGCTTGGTGGCAGGTGAAGGCAATGAGCAGTTCTTC; CDR3: CASSLVAGEGNEQFF
J: TRBJ2-1; size: -; D: -; V: TRBV10-3; DNA: TGTGCCATCCAACCGGGAACCTACAATGAGCAGTTCTTC; CDR3: CAIQPGTYNEQFF
J: TRBJ2-5; size: many; D: -; V: TRBV10-3; DNA: TGTGCCGGAGGGCTGGACGACTGGTCCTTTGGGGACCAAGAGACCCAGTACTTC; CDR3: CAGGLDDWSFGDQETQYF
J: TRBJ2-3; size: many; D: TRBD2; V: TRBV7-8; DNA: TGTGCCAGCAGCTGGGGCGGGACTAGCGTTAGGACAGATACGCAGTATTTT; CDR3: CASSWGGTSVRTDTQYF
J: TRBJ1-5; size: -; D: -; V: TRBV20-1; DNA: TGCAGTGCTAGAGATTTGGGGGCAAGGTTTCAGCCCCAGCATTTT; CDR3: CSARDLGARFQPQHF
J: TRBJ2-3; size: -; D: -; V: TRBV5-1; DNA: TGCGCCAGCAGCTTGGCGACGTACACAGATACGCAGTATTTT; CDR3: CASSLATYTDTQYF
J: TRBJ2-1; size: few; D: TRBD2; V: TRBV10-3; DNA: TGTGCCATCAGTGAGTCTCGGACTAGCGGGAGATTTAGGTCCTACAATGAGCAGTTCTTC; CDR3: CAISESRTSGRFRSYNEQFF
J: TRBJ2-3; size: few; D: TRBD2; V: TRBV4-2; DNA: TGTGCCAGCAGCCAAGGGAGCGGGATTCCCCCCAGCACAGATACGCAGTATTTT; CDR3: CASSQGSGIPPSTDTQYF
J: TRBJ2-7; size: few; D: TRBD2; V: TRBV7-2; DNA: TGTGCCAGCAGCTTAATGACTAGCGAGTACTACGAGCAGTACTTC; CDR3: CASSLMTSEYYEQYF
J: TRBJ2-5; size: -; D: -; V: TRBV4-2; DNA: TGTGCCAGCAGCCGTCGGGACTTCAGGCAAGAGACCCAGTACTTC; CDR3: CASSRRDFRQETQYF
J: TRBJ2-1; size: few; D: -; V: TRBV5-1; DNA: TGCGCCAGCAGCTTGGCCCGGCGGCCGCTAGTGGGGACGGTCGATGAGCAGTTCTTC; CDR3: CASSLARRPLVGTVDEQFF
J: TRBJ2-3; size: few; D: -; V: TRBV7-6; DNA: TGTGCCAGCAGCTTACGGCAGCACACAGATACGCAGTATTTT; CDR3: CASSLRQHTDTQYF
J: TRBJ2-7; size: -; D: TRBD1; V: TRBV7-8; DNA: TGTGCCAGCAGCTTAGTACAGGGGGAGGCCTACGAGCAGTACTTC; CDR3: CASSLVQGEAYEQYF
J: TRBJ2-7; size: -; D: TRBD1; V: TRBV24-1; DNA: TGTGCCACCAGTGATCCAGAGGACGGGACAGCCTCCTACGAGCAGTACTTC; CDR3: CATSDPEDGTASYEQYF
J: TRBJ2-1; size: -; D: -; V: TRBV7-2; DNA: TGTGCCAGCAGCTTTTCTTCCTACAATGAGCAGTTCTTC; CDR3: CASSFSSYNEQFF
J: TRBJ2-3; size: -; D: -; V: TRBV12-3/TRBV12-4; DNA: TGTGCCAGCAGCCCGTCTCCGGTGGGAGATACGCAGTATTTT; CDR3: CASSPSPVGDTQYF
J: TRBJ1-2; size: -; D: TRBD1; V: TRBV7-9; DNA: TGTGCCAGCAGTATAGAGCAGGGGGGAACCTATGGCTACACCTTC; CDR3: CASSIEQGGTYGYTF
J: TRBJ2-1; size: few; D: TRBD2; V: TRBV6-5; DNA: TGTGCCAGCAGTTTTCTACTAGCGGGAGGGTTTGATGAGCAGTTCTTC; CDR3: CASSFLLAGGFDEQFF
J: TRBJ2-7; size: few; D: -; V: TRBV12-3/TRBV12-4; DNA: TGTGCCAGCAGTGCCAGGGGAAGAGCCTACGAGCAGTACTTC; CDR3: CASSARGRAYEQYF
J: TRBJ2-5; size: -; D: TRBD2; V: TRBV29-1; DNA: TGCAGCGTCGCCGGGACTAGCGGTGTAGGGACCCAGTACTTC; CDR3: CSVAGTSGVGTQYF
J: TRBJ1-5; size: -; D: -; V: TRBV5-8; DNA: TGTGCCAGCAGCCCGGGAGGGGCCCCGATCAATCAGCCCCAGCATTTT; CDR3: CASSPGGAPINQPQHF
J: TRBJ2-1; size: -; D: -; V: TRBV12-3/TRBV12-4; DNA: TGTGCCAGCAGTTTTATCACGGCTGACAATGAGCAGTTCTTC; CDR3: CASSFITADNEQFF
J: TRBJ2-1; size: -; D: -; V: TRBV4-1; DNA: TGCGCCAGCAGCCAAAAACAGACCGGGACCAATTATGAGCAGTTCTTC; CDR3: CASSQKQTGTNYEQFF
J: TRBJ2-1; size: few; D: -; V: TRBV11-2; DNA: TGTGCCAGCAGATTATTAGGAGCGCGCTACAATGAGCAGTTCTTC; CDR3: CASRLLGARYNEQFF
J: TRBJ1-1; size: few; D: -; V: TRBV7-8; DNA: TGTGCCAGCAGCTTTGGGCGTACTGAAGCTTTCTTT; CDR3: CASSFGRTEAFF